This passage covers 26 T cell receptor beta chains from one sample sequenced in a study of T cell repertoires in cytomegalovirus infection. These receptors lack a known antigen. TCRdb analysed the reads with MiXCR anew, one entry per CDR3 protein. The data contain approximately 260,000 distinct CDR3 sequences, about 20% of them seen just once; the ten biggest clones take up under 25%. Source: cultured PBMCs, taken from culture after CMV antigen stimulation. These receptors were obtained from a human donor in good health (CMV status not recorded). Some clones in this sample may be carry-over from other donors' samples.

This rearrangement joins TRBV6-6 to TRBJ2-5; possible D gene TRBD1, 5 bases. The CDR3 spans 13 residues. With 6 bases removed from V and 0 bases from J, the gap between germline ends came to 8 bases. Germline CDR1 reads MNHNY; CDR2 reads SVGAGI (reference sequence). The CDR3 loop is CASRRQYQETQYF. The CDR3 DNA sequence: TGTGCCAGCAGAAGACAGTACCAAGAGACCCAGTACTTC.

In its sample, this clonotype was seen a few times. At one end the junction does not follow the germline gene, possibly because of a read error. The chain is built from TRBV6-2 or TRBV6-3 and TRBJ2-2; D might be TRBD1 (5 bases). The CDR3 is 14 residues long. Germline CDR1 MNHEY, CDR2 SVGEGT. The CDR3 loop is CASSIKGNAGELFF. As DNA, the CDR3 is TGTGCCAGCAGTATAAAGGGGAACGCCGGGGAGCTGTTTTTT.

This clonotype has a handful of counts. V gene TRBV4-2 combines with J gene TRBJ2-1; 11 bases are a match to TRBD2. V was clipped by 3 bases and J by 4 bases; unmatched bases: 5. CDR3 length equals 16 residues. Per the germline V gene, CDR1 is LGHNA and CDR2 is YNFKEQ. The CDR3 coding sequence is TGTGCCAGCAGCCATCCCACTAGCGGGAGTTACAATGAGCAGTTCTTC. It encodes CASSHPTSGSYNEQFF.

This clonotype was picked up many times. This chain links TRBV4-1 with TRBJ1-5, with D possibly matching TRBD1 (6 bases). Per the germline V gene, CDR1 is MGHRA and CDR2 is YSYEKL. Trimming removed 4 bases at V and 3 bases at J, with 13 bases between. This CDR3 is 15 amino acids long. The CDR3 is CASSPSTGNNQPQHF. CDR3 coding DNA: TGCGCCAGCAGCCCCTCAACAGGGAACAATCAGCCCCAGCATTTT.

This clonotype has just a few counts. The CDR3 nucleotides read TGTGCCAGCAGTCTCTCCCTGGGGCGGGAGTCCCACGAGCAGTACGTC. Protein sequence: CASSLSLGRESHEQYV. This rearrangement joins TRBV27 to TRBJ2-7; the match to TRBD2 covers 7 bases. The germline gives CDR1 MNHEY, CDR2 SMNVEV (reference sequence). The CDR3 covers 16 residues. The V gene end was trimmed by 5 bases and the J gene end by 5 bases; junction bases not matched to a gene: 15.

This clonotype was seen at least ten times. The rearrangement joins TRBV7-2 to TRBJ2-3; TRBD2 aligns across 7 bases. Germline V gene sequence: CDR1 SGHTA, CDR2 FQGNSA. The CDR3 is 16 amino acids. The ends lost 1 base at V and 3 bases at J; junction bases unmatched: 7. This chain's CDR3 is CASSLVGGSPTDTQYF. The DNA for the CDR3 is TGTGCCAGCAGCTTAGTCGGCGGGAGTCCTACAGATACGCAGTATTTT.

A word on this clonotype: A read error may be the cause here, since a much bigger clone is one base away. CDR3 nucleotide sequence: TGTGCTAGTGGTTTGAACGCGGGAGTCCCCGGGGGCACCGGGGAGCTGTTTTTT. Translated, it gives CASGLNAGVPGGTGELFF. V is TRBV12-5 and J is TRBJ2-2; 7 bases are a match to TRBD2. J gave up 4 bases and V 2 bases, and 13 bases lay outside the gene matches. The CDR3 consists of 18 residues. Germline assignment: CDR1 LGHNT and CDR2 FRNRAP.

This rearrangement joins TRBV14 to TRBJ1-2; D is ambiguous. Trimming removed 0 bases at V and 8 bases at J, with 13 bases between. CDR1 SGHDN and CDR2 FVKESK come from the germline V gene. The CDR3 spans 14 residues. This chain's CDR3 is CASSQDHPGNGYTF. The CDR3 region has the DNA TGTGCCAGCAGCCAAGATCATCCCGGGAACGGCTACACCTTC. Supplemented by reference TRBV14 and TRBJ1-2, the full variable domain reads EAGVTQFPSHSVIEKGQTVTLRCDPISGHDNLYWYRRVMGKEIKFLLHFVKESKQDESGMPNNRFLAERTGGTYSTLKVQPAELEDSGVYFCASSQDHPGNGYTFGSGTRLTVV.

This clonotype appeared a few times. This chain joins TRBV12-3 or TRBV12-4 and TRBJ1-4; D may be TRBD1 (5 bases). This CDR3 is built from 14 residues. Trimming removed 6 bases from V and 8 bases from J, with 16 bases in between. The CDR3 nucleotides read TGTGCCAGCAGCCGTGGGGGGGAGAGGGAAAAACTGTTTTTT. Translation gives CASSRGGEREKLFF.

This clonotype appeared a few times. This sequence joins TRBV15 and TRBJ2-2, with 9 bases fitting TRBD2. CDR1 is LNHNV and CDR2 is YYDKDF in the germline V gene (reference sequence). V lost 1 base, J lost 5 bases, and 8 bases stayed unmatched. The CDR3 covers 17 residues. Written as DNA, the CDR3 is TGTGCCACCAGCAGAGGCCCCGCGGGAGGGGTAACCGGGGAGCTGTTTTTT. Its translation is CATSRGPAGGVTGELFF.

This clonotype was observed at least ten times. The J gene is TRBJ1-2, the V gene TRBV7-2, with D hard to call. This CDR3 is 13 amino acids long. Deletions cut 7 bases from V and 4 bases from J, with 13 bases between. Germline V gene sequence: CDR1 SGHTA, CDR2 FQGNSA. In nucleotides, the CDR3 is TGTGCCAGCACCTTTAAGGGTAGCTATGGCTACACCTTC. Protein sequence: CASTFKGSYGYTF.

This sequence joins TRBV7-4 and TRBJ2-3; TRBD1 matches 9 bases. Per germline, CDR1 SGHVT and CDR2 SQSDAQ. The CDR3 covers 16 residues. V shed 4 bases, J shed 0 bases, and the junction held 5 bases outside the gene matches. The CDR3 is CASSSGTGFSTDTQYF. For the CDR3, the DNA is TGTGCCAGCAGCTCCGGGACAGGGTTTAGCACAGATACGCAGTATTTT.

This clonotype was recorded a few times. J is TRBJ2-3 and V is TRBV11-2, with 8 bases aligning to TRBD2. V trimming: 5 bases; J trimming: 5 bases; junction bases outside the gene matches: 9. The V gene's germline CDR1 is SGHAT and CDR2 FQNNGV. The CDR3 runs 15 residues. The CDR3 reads CASSRSGVAGDTQYF. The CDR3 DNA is TGTGCCAGCAGCCGTAGCGGGGTGGCGGGAGATACGCAGTATTTT.

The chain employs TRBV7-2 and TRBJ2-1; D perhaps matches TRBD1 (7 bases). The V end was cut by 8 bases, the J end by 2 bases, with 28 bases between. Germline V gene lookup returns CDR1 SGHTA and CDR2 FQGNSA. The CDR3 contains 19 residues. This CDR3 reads CASASKGGNRTGTYNEQFF. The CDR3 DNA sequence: TGTGCCAGCGCATCGAAGGGGGGTAATAGGACAGGAACCTACAATGAGCAGTTCTTC.

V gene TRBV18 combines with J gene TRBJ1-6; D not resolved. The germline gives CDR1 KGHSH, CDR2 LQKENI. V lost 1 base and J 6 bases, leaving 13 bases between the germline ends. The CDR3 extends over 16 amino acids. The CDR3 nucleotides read TGTGCCAGCTCACCACGTCGGGCAAAGACTAATTCACCCCTCCACTTT. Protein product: CASSPRRAKTNSPLHF.

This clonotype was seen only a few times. The CDR3 spells CASSQTVMNTEAFF. CDR3 in DNA: TGTGCCAGCAGCCAGACAGTCATGAACACTGAAGCTTTCTTT. The rearrangement links TRBV7-2 to TRBJ1-1; weak D call: TRBD1 (5 bases). Germline lookup yields CDR1 SGHTA and CDR2 FQGNSA. Trimming took 5 bases from V and 0 from J, leaving 10 bases between them. This CDR3 comprises 14 residues. The full variable domain, with the rest looked up from reference TRBV7-2 and TRBJ1-1, is GAGVSQSPSNKVTEKGKDVELRCDPISGHTALYWYRQSLGQGLEFLIYFQGNSAPDKSGLPSDRFSAERTGGSVSTLTIQRTQQEDSAVYLCASSQTVMNTEAFFGQGTRLTVV.

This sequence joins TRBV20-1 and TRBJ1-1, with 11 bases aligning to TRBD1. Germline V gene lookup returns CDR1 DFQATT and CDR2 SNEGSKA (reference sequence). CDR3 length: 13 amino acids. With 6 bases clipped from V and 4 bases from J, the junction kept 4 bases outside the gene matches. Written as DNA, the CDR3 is TGCAGTGCAACCGGGACAGGGGGCACTGAAGCTTTCTTT. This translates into CSATGTGGTEAFF.

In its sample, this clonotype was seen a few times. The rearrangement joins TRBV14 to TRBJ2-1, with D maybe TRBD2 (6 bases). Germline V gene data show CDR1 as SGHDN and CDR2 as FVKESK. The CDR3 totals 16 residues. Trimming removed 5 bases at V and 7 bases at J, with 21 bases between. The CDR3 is CASSSPLDYAINEQFF. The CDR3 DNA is TGTGCCAGCAGCTCCCCCCTGGACTATGCTATTAATGAGCAGTTCTTC.

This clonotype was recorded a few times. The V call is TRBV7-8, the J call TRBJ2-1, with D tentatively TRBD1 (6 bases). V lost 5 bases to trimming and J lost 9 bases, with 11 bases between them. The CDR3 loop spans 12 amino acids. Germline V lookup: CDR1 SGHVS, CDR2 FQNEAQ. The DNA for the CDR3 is TGTGCCAGCAGCATGCAGGGGTCTGAGCAGTTCTTC. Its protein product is CASSMQGSEQFF.

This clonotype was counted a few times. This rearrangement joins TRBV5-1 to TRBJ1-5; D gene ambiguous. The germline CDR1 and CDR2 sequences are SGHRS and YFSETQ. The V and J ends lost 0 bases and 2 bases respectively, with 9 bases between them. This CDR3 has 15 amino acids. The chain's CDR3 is CASSLAGARNQPQHF. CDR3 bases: TGCGCCAGCAGCTTGGCAGGTGCGCGCAATCAGCCCCAGCATTTT.

CDR3 bases: TGCAGTGCTAGAGACCATACAGGGGAGGGAGGTGCTTTCTTT. Amino acid sequence: CSARDHTGEGGAFF. The chain carries TRBV20-1 and TRBJ1-1; 7 bases agree with TRBD1. The length of the CDR3 is 14 residues. CDR1 DFQATT and CDR2 SNEGSKA come from the germline V gene (reference sequence). Trimming cost V 0 bases and J 11 bases; bases outside gene matches: 12.

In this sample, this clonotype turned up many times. The CDR3 loop is CASSHNGDASGNTIYF. Written as DNA, the CDR3 is TGTGCCAGCAGTCACAACGGAGACGCCTCAGGAAACACCATATATTTT. The genes are TRBV12-3 or TRBV12-4 and TRBJ1-3; D gene ambiguous. The CDR3 contains 16 residues. Trimming pared 5 bases from V and 4 bases from J, leaving 18 bases between.

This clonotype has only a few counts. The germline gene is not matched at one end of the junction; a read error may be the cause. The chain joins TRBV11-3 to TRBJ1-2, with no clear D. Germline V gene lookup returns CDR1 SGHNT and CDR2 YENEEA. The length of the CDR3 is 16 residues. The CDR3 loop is CASSPGSGSGNSGYTF. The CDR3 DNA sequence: TGTGCCAGCAGCCCGGGGTCAGGTTCGGGAAACTCTGGCTACACCTTC.

CDR3 coding DNA: TGTGCCAGCAGGGGGTCGAGTTACGATGAGCAGTTCTTC. This translates into CASRGSSYDEQFF. The chain combines TRBV7-2 with TRBJ2-1, with no clear D. Germline CDR1 is SGHTA and CDR2 is FQGNSA. V was trimmed by 6 bases and J by 8 bases, leaving 14 bases between them. CDR3 length: 13 residues.

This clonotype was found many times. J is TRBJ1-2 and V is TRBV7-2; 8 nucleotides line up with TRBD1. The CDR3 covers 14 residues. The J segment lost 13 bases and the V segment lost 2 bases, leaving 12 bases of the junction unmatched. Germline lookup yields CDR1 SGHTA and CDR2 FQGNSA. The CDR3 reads CASSLIPTGERSTF. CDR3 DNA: TGTGCCAGCAGCTTAATTCCGACAGGGGAACGAAGCACCTTC.

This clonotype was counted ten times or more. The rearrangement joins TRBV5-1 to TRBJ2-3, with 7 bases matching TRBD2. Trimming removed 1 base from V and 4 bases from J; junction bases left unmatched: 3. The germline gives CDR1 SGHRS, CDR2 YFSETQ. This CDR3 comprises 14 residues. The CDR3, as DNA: TGCGCCAGCAGCTTGTGGCTAGCGGCAGATACGCAGTATTTT. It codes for CASSLWLAADTQYF.